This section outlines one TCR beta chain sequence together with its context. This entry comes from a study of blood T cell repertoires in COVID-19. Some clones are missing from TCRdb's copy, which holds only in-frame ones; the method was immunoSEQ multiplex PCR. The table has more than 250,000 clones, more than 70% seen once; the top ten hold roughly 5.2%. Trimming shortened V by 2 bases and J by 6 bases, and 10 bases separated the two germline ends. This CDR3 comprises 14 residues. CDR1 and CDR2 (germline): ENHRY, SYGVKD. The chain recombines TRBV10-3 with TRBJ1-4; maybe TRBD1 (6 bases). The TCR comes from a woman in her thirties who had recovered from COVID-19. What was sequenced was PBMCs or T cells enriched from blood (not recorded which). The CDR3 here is CAISETGSDEKLFF. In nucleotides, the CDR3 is TGTGCCATCAGTGAGACAGGGTCCGATGAAAAACTGTTTTTT.